These 14 T cell receptor beta chains share one sample of origin, sequenced in a study of cytomegalovirus exposure and HLA in healthy donors. Vbeta (60) and Jbeta (13) primers were used in the PCR. Assay used: immunoSEQ multiplex PCR; TCRdb lists only in-frame clones, some missing. The sample totals about 110,000 clones. Sequencing was done on a sample of PBMCs. The receptors derive from a man aged 35 to 55 in good health and CMV-seropositive.

The gene calls are TRBV5-1 and TRBJ1-6; 7 nucleotides align to TRBD1. With 4 bases clipped from V and 6 bases from J, the junction kept 4 bases outside the gene matches. The germline gives CDR1 SGHRS, CDR2 YFSETQ. The CDR3 has 14 amino acids. CDR3 in DNA: TGCGCCAGCAGCGGGGACAGTCCTAATTCACCCCTCCACTTT. Translation: CASSGDSPNSPLHF.

The rearrangement joins TRBV5-6 to TRBJ2-1; 8 bases are shared with TRBD2. The junction had 13 bases not matched to a gene; V was cut back by 3 bases and J by 8 bases. Germline CDR1 is SGHDT and CDR2 is YYEEEE. The CDR3 consists of 16 residues. CDR3 nucleotide sequence: TGTGCCAGCAGCTGGCCGGGACTAGGATCCAATGATGAGCAGTTCTTC. Protein sequence: CASSWPGLGSNDEQFF.

J is TRBJ2-7 and V is TRBV5-1, with TRBD2 matching 13 bases. The germline V gene encodes CDR1 SGHRS and CDR2 YFSETQ. The CDR3 sequence is 20 residues long. Trimming cost V 2 bases and J 0 bases; bases outside gene matches: 14. CDR3 region: CASSLLTSGTSGASSYEQYF. Written as DNA, the CDR3 is TGCGCCAGCAGCTTATTGACCTCCGGGACTAGCGGGGCTAGCTCCTACGAGCAGTACTTC.

The rearrangement joins TRBV6-1 to TRBJ1-1; no definite D call. Germline V gene sequence: CDR1 MNHNS, CDR2 SASEGT. The CDR3 is made up of 14 amino acids. The V gene lost 4 bases and the J gene lost 4 bases, with 13 bases spanning the gap. The CDR3, as DNA: TGTGCCAGCAGTGTAGACCTGGGGAGCACTGAAGCTTTCTTT. As protein: CASSVDLGSTEAFF.

This rearrangement joins TRBV5-6 to TRBJ1-5; D remains ambiguous. Trimming left V 1 base short and J 0 bases short, with 14 bases between. Germline CDR1 is SGHDT and CDR2 is YYEEEE. The CDR3 spans 17 residues. CDR3 loop: CASSLSWGAGSNQPQHF. In DNA form, the CDR3 reads TGTGCCAGCAGCTTGTCTTGGGGAGCGGGTAGCAATCAGCCCCAGCATTTT.

This chain joins TRBV6-1 and TRBJ2-1, with a tentative D call TRBD2 (6 bases). V was clipped by 4 bases and J by 6 bases, with 28 bases between them. This CDR3 has 19 residues. Germline CDR1 reads MNHNS; CDR2 reads SASEGT. The CDR3 nucleotides are TGTGCCAGCAGTGGCGCGGTAGCGGCATGGAACCCAATTGCCAATGAGCAGTTCTTC. This sequence encodes CASSGAVAAWNPIANEQFF.

This chain links TRBV5-5 with TRBJ1-5, with TRBD1 as a possible D gene (5 bases). Trimming took off 2 bases at V and 2 bases at J, with 11 bases between the two ends. The germline CDR1 and CDR2 sequences are SGHKS and YYEKEE (reference sequence). This CDR3 has 15 residues. CDR3 region: CASSFRGYGNQPQHF. CDR3 DNA sequence: TGTGCCAGCAGCTTTAGGGGTTATGGCAATCAGCCCCAGCATTTT.

The chain links TRBV7-8 to TRBJ2-1, with 11 bases identical to TRBD2. CDR3 length: 15 amino acids. Germline V gene lookup returns CDR1 SGHVS and CDR2 FQNEAQ. With V trimmed by 6 bases and J by 7 bases, 8 bases remained unmatched. The CDR3 nucleotides read TGTGCCAGCAGGTCCGGGACTAGCGGTATTAATGAGCAGTTCTTC. This translates into CASRSGTSGINEQFF. The full variable domain, completed using reference TRBV7-8 and TRBJ2-1, is GAGVSQSPRYKVAKRGQDVALRCDPISGHVSLFWYQQALGQGPEFLTYFQNEAQLDKSGLPSDRFFAERPEGSVSTLKIQRTQQEDSAVYLCASRSGTSGINEQFFGPGTRLTVL.

The chain recombines TRBV6-1 with TRBJ2-7; TRBD1 matches at 8 bases. From germline, CDR1 is MNHNS and CDR2 SASEGT. The V and J ends lost 9 bases and 5 bases, in that order; junction bases with no gene match: 6. The CDR3 runs 12 residues. The CDR3 region has the DNA TGTGCCAGTCAGGGGGCTGGAAACGAGCAGTACTTC. Translated: CASQGAGNEQYF.

This CDR3 reads CASRNQGLNTGELFF. CDR3 nucleotide sequence: TGTGCCAGCAGAAATCAGGGCCTGAACACCGGGGAGCTGTTTTTT. The J gene is TRBJ2-2, the V gene TRBV28; D perhaps matches TRBD1 (5 bases). This CDR3 is built from 15 residues. CDR1 and CDR2 from the germline V gene are MDHEN and SYDVKM. V was clipped by 6 bases and J by 1 base, with 12 bases between them.

This chain connects TRBV6-1 to TRBJ2-3; the D gene is possibly TRBD1 (5 bases). CDR3 size: 16 residues. Germline CDR1 and CDR2: MNHNS and SASEGT. Deletions cut 2 bases from V and 0 bases from J, with 12 bases between. DNA of the CDR3: TGTGCCAGCAGTGAATTAAGTGCAGGGAGCACAGATACGCAGTATTTT. Protein sequence: CASSELSAGSTDTQYF.

The chain joins TRBV5-1 to TRBJ2-7; possibly TRBD1 for D (6 bases). CDR3 size: 14 residues. Germline V gene sequence: CDR1 SGHRS, CDR2 YFSETQ. V lost 2 bases and J 4 bases, leaving 13 bases between the germline ends. The CDR3: CASSFRQETYEQYF. As DNA, the CDR3 is TGCGCCAGCAGCTTCCGACAGGAGACGTACGAGCAGTACTTC.

The V and J genes are TRBV29-1 and TRBJ2-7, with D possibly TRBD2 on 5 matching bases. Trimming took off 5 bases at V and 2 bases at J, with 16 bases between the two ends. The germline gives CDR1 SQVTM, CDR2 ANQGSEA. The CDR3 is 14 residues long. The CDR3 nucleotides are TGCAGCGTTTTGAGGAAGACCGGGGCCTACGAGCAGTACTTC. Its protein product is CSVLRKTGAYEQYF.

V gene TRBV10-3 combines with J gene TRBJ2-3; 8 bases agree with TRBD2. This CDR3 region has 15 residues. From germline, CDR1 is ENHRY and CDR2 SYGVKD. J was trimmed by 10 bases and V by 5 bases; bases with no gene match: 14. The CDR3: CAISPLPGGVRSQYF. The CDR3 nucleotides read TGTGCCATCAGTCCTCTCCCCGGGGGGGTTCGTTCGCAGTATTTT.